The 31 T cell receptor beta chains reported below all come from one sample, sequenced in a study of blood T cell repertoires in COVID-19. Repertoires were generated with immunoSEQ multiplex PCR, while TCRdb's copy carries only in-frame clones and drops some. The sample records 200,000 or so clones, approximately 84% being singletons. Material for sequencing was peripheral blood. The receptors stem from a woman in her 30s who had recovered from COVID-19.

V usage is TRBV2 and J usage is TRBJ2-7, with D unresolved. Trimming shortened V by 4 bases and J by 3 bases, and 7 bases separated the two germline ends. Germline CDR1 and CDR2: SNHLY and FYNNEI. This CDR3 region has 12 residues. DNA of the CDR3: TGTGCCAGCAGTGCACGGGTCTACGAGCAGTACTTC. Translation gives CASSARVYEQYF.

The chain recombines TRBV19 with TRBJ1-1, with TRBD1 matching over 10 bases. Losses at the gene ends were 4 bases for V and 6 bases for J; bases not matched to a gene: 5. Per germline, CDR1 LNHDA and CDR2 SQIVND (reference sequence). The CDR3 covers 14 residues. For the CDR3, the DNA is TGTGCCAGTAGTAAACGGGACAGGGGCCCTGAAGCTTTCTTT. Translation gives CASSKRDRGPEAFF. The full variable domain, its missing parts supplied by reference TRBV19 and TRBJ1-1, is DGGITQSPKYLFRKEGQNVTLSCEQNLNHDAMYWYRQDPGQGLRLIYYSQIVNDFQKGDIAEGYSVSREKKESFPLTVTSAQKNPTAFYLCASSKRDRGPEAFFGQGTRLTVV.

The genes are TRBV4-1 and TRBJ2-1, with 9 bases fitting TRBD2. Trimming removed 0 bases from V and 13 bases from J; junction bases left unmatched: 13. Germline lookup yields CDR1 MGHRA and CDR2 YSYEKL. The CDR3 spans 16 residues. The CDR3 nucleotides are TGCGCCAGCAGCCAAGAGTTGTTCGCCCTAGCGGGACAACAGTTCTTC. Its protein product is CASSQELFALAGQQFF.

The gene calls are TRBV27 and TRBJ1-6, with unresolved D. Between the trimmed V and J ends, which lost 5 bases and 5 bases, there was a span of 16 bases. Germline V gene lookup returns CDR1 MNHEY and CDR2 SMNVEV (reference sequence). The CDR3 is 16 residues long. The CDR3 protein is CASSRLLPDHNSPLHF. In DNA, the CDR3 is TGTGCCAGCAGTCGACTCCTCCCCGACCATAATTCACCCCTCCACTTT.

The chain links TRBV7-9 to TRBJ2-7; 7 bases are shared with TRBD1. This CDR3 has 13 residues. The ends lost 5 bases at V and 6 bases at J; junction bases unmatched: 7. The V gene's germline CDR1 is SEHNR and CDR2 FQNEAQ (reference sequence). CDR3 DNA sequence: TGTGCCAGCAGCCGTTTATCAGGGGGCGAGCAGTACTTC. As protein: CASSRLSGGEQYF. Combining the CDR3 with reference TRBV7-9 and TRBJ2-7 gives the whole variable domain DTGVSQNPRHKITKRGQNVTFRCDPISEHNRLYWYRQTLGQGPEFLTYFQNEAQLEKSRLLSDRFSAERPKGSFSTLEIQRTEQGDSAMYLCASSRLSGGEQYFGPGTRLTVT.

This clone was counted only a few times. This chain links TRBV27 with TRBJ2-1; a possible D gene is TRBD1 (5 bases). The CDR3 length is 14 residues. Germline assignment: CDR1 MNHEY and CDR2 SMNVEV (reference sequence). V lost 2 bases and J lost 6, with 11 bases in between. The CDR3 reads CASSLDSLGNEQFF. CDR3 sequence (DNA): TGTGCCAGCAGTTTAGACAGTCTTGGCAATGAGCAGTTCTTC.

This chain connects TRBV19 to TRBJ1-5; 11 bases map to TRBD1. The CDR3 extends over 17 amino acids. The V and J ends lost 11 bases and 1 base, in that order; junction bases with no gene match: 13. The V gene's germline CDR1 is LNHDA and CDR2 SQIVND (reference sequence). In DNA form, the CDR3 reads TGTGCCTCTGCCGAGGACAGGGGGCAAGTCAGCAATCAGCCCCAGCATTTT. It is translated as CASAEDRGQVSNQPQHF.

The chain couples TRBV4-2 to TRBJ2-4; 10 nucleotides line up with TRBD1. From germline, CDR1 is LGHNA and CDR2 YNFKEQ. CDR3 length: 15 residues. V lost 6 bases, J lost 3 bases, and 5 bases stayed unmatched. The CDR3 nucleotides read TGTGCCAGCAGGGGACAGGGGCTCCTCAAAAACATTCAGTACTTC. Its translation is CASRGQGLLKNIQYF.

The rearrangement links TRBV28 to TRBJ2-5; 8 nucleotides line up with TRBD2. There are 13 residues in the CDR3. Trimming removed 10 bases from V and 4 bases from J; junction bases left unmatched: 8. The germline gives CDR1 MDHEN, CDR2 SYDVKM. The CDR3 loop reads CATGSAGGETQYF. As DNA, the CDR3 is TGTGCCACTGGGTCGGCGGGAGGAGAGACCCAGTACTTC. Full variable domain (missing parts from reference TRBV28 and TRBJ2-5): DVKVTQSSRYLVKRTGEKVFLECVQDMDHENMFWYRQDPGLGLRLIYFSYDVKMKEKGDIPEGYSVSREKKERFSLILESASTNQTSMYLCATGSAGGETQYFGPGTRLLVL.

The CDR3 protein is CASSPGWGEIDTQYF. The CDR3 coding sequence is TGTGCCAGCAGCCCGGGGTGGGGTGAGATCGATACGCAGTATTTT. The chain links TRBV7-9 to TRBJ2-3; TRBD2 is a possible D gene (5 bases). CDR3 size: 15 residues. Between the trimmed V and J ends, which lost 5 bases and 6 bases, there was a span of 18 bases. Per the germline V gene, CDR1 is SEHNR and CDR2 is FQNEAQ (reference sequence).

J is TRBJ1-5 and V is TRBV19; D is unclear. The V and J ends lost 2 bases and 4 bases respectively, with 12 bases between them. CDR3 size: 15 residues. The germline V gene has CDR1 LNHDA and CDR2 SQIVND (reference sequence). The CDR3 loop reads CASSIIEVTNQPQHF. CDR3 bases: TGTGCCAGTAGTATAATTGAGGTTACGAATCAGCCCCAGCATTTT. Full variable domain (rest looked up from reference TRBV19 and TRBJ1-5): DGGITQSPKYLFRKEGQNVTLSCEQNLNHDAMYWYRQDPGQGLRLIYYSQIVNDFQKGDIAEGYSVSREKKESFPLTVTSAQKNPTAFYLCASSIIEVTNQPQHFGDGTRLSIL.

V and J are TRBV27 and TRBJ1-2; no clear D gene. This CDR3 is 13 amino acids long. The germline CDR1 and CDR2 sequences are MNHEY and SMNVEV (reference sequence). Trimming pared 4 bases from V and 8 bases from J, leaving 14 bases between. The CDR3 region is CASSSVPRLGYTF. In nucleotides, the CDR3 is TGTGCCAGCAGTTCGGTGCCTAGGTTGGGCTACACCTTC.

The J gene is TRBJ1-2, the V gene TRBV19; D gene uncertain. The germline V and J ends were trimmed by 3 bases and 0 bases, with 8 bases remaining between them. Germline lookup yields CDR1 LNHDA and CDR2 SQIVND (reference sequence). The CDR3 runs to 14 residues. The CDR3 loop reads CASSMGRTNYGYTF. CDR3 nucleotide sequence: TGTGCCAGTAGTATGGGCAGGACTAACTATGGCTACACCTTC.

This clone has a single count. J is TRBJ1-3 and V is TRBV5-4, with D possibly TRBD1 on 6 matching bases. Germline V lookup: CDR1 SGHNT, CDR2 YYREEE (reference sequence). The CDR3 is 16 amino acids. Between the trimmed V and J ends, which lost 4 bases and 1 base, there was a span of 15 bases. CDR3 nucleotide sequence: TGTGCCAGCAGCCCGGGGGGCGGACCTTCTGGAAACACCATATATTTT. Translated: CASSPGGGPSGNTIYF.

The rearrangement joins TRBV30 to TRBJ2-1; 10 bases fit TRBD2. The CDR3 length is 16 residues. J lost 6 bases, V lost 5 bases, and 13 bases had no gene match. The V gene's germline CDR1 is GTSNPN and CDR2 SVGIG (reference sequence). The CDR3 sequence: CAWVSTFGLAVNEQFF. The CDR3, as DNA: TGTGCCTGGGTGTCTACCTTCGGACTAGCGGTCAATGAGCAGTTCTTC.

The chain employs TRBV5-1 and TRBJ2-7; 13 bases align to TRBD2. This CDR3 has 17 residues. V lost 3 bases to trimming and J lost 2 bases; unmatched junction nucleotides: 8. CDR1 and CDR2 from the germline V gene are SGHRS and YFSETQ. The CDR3 sequence: CASSSGLAGTSTYEQYF. For the CDR3, the DNA is TGCGCCAGCAGCTCGGGACTAGCGGGGACCTCCACCTACGAGCAGTACTTC.

This clone appeared a single time. The rearrangement joins TRBV30 to TRBJ2-2, with TRBD1 matching over 9 bases. V shed 0 bases and J 2 bases; nucleotides not matched to a gene: 4. Germline lookup yields CDR1 GTSNPN and CDR2 SVGIG (reference sequence). This CDR3 comprises 16 residues. The CDR3 DNA reads as TGTGCCTGGAGTGTGATGGGACAGGGTAACACCGGGGAGCTGTTTTTT. Translated: CAWSVMGQGNTGELFF. The whole variable domain, filled in from reference TRBV30 and TRBJ2-2, reads SQTIHQWPATLVQPVGSPLSLECTVEGTSNPNLYWYRQAAGRGLQLLFYSVGIGQISSEVPQNLSASRPQDRQFILSSKKLLLSDSGFYLCAWSVMGQGNTGELFFGEGSRLTVL.

The chain couples TRBV7-2 to TRBJ1-1, with TRBD1 as a possible D gene (5 bases). From germline, CDR1 is SGHTA and CDR2 FQGNSA. The V end lost 11 bases, the J end lost 2 bases, and 18 bases lay between the germline ends. CDR3 length: 14 amino acids. The CDR3 loop is CAFAKGRENTEAFF. CDR3 bases: TGTGCCTTTGCGAAAGGCAGGGAAAACACTGAAGCTTTCTTT. Looking up the rest from reference TRBV7-2 and TRBJ1-1 gives the full variable domain: GAGVSQSPSNKVTEKGKDVELRCDPISGHTALYWYRQSLGQGLEFLIYFQGNSAPDKSGLPSDRFSAERTGGSVSTLTIQRTQQEDSAVYLCAFAKGRENTEAFFGQGTRLTVV.

This clone was found once. The CDR3 protein is CSASSGRVDEQYF. The CDR3 region has the DNA TGCAGTGCTAGTAGCGGGAGAGTCGACGAGCAGTACTTC. V is TRBV20-1 and J is TRBJ2-7, with 9 bases identical to TRBD2. After removal of 3 bases from V and 5 bases from J, the junction contained 5 bases not matched to a gene. CDR1 is DFQATT and CDR2 is SNEGSKA in the germline V gene (reference sequence). The CDR3 contains 13 residues.

The chain couples TRBV4-2 to TRBJ1-4, with 9 bases identical to TRBD1. V shed 0 bases, J shed 6 bases, and the junction held 5 bases outside the gene matches. The CDR3 totals 16 residues. Germline loops: CDR1 LGHNA, CDR2 YNFKEQ. CDR3 sequence (DNA): TGTGCCAGCAGCCAAGATCAGGGACAGGGTCATGAAAAACTGTTTTTT. This translates into CASSQDQGQGHEKLFF.

This sequence joins TRBV2 and TRBJ2-7; maybe TRBD1 (6 bases). V gave up 7 bases and J gave up 5 bases, with 15 bases separating them. The CDR3 has 13 residues. In germline, CDR1 is SNHLY, CDR2 FYNNEI. As DNA, the CDR3 is TGTGCCAGCACCAGGGGATTGGGTGACGAGCAGTACTTC. It is translated as CASTRGLGDEQYF.

The chain employs TRBV27 and TRBJ1-1; perhaps TRBD1 as D (6 bases). V lost 3 bases and J lost 4, with 12 bases in between. The length of the CDR3 is 14 residues. Germline V lookup: CDR1 MNHEY, CDR2 SMNVEV (reference sequence). In DNA, the CDR3 is TGTGCCAGCAGTTTCGGGGGGGCGGGCACTGAAGCTTTCTTT. This codes for CASSFGGAGTEAFF.

This clone was counted a single time. The V call is TRBV29-1, the J call TRBJ2-5; 7 bases match TRBD1. Germline V gene lookup returns CDR1 SQVTM and CDR2 ANQGSEA. The CDR3 spans 16 residues. V shed 6 bases and J 2 bases; nucleotides not matched to a gene: 15. Here the CDR3 reads CSVHIPTGTVQETQYF. The CDR3 region has the DNA TGCAGCGTCCACATACCGACCGGGACAGTACAAGAGACCCAGTACTTC.

The chain is built from TRBV19 and TRBJ2-1; TRBD2 is a possible D gene (6 bases). Germline CDR1 LNHDA, CDR2 SQIVND (reference sequence). Between the trimmed V and J ends, which lost 6 bases and 4 bases, there was a span of 10 bases. The CDR3 consists of 13 residues. Here the CDR3 reads CASRGGSYNEQFF. As DNA, the CDR3 is TGTGCCAGTAGAGGAGGGAGTTACAATGAGCAGTTCTTC.

The V call is TRBV5-1, the J call TRBJ2-5; 10 nucleotides line up with TRBD2. V trimming: 5 bases; J trimming: 5 bases; junction bases outside the gene matches: 6. From germline, CDR1 is SGHRS and CDR2 YFSETQ. This CDR3 spans 14 amino acids. The CDR3 region is CASSSATSGETQYF. In DNA form, the CDR3 reads TGCGCCAGCAGTTCTGCGACTAGCGGGGAGACCCAGTACTTC.

CDR3 region: CASSLPGGFYEQYF. The DNA of the CDR3 is TGTGCCAGTAGCCTACCCGGGGGGTTCTACGAGCAGTACTTC. The chain is built from TRBV19 and TRBJ2-7; TRBD2 aligns across 7 bases. V was pared by 6 bases and J by 3 bases, with 8 bases of the junction left unmatched. The CDR3 sequence is 14 residues long. CDR1 and CDR2 (germline): LNHDA, SQIVND (reference sequence).

The chain is built from TRBV27 and TRBJ2-1; 8 bases match TRBD2. The CDR3 runs 16 residues. The germline V gene has CDR1 MNHEY and CDR2 SMNVEV (reference sequence). Trimming cost V 4 bases and J 1 base; bases outside gene matches: 6. CDR3 in DNA: TGTGCCAGCAGTTGGGTCGGGAGGGGTTCCTACAATGAGCAGTTCTTC. This translates into CASSWVGRGSYNEQFF.

The chain couples TRBV5-4 to TRBJ2-7; 14 bases map to TRBD2. CDR1 is SGHNT, CDR2 YYREEE, per germline (reference sequence). CDR3 length equals 14 residues. J gave up 5 bases and V 4 bases, and 2 bases lay outside the gene matches. The CDR3 DNA sequence: TGTGCCAGCAGCCGGGGACTAGCGGGAGACGAGCAGTACTTC. This encodes CASSRGLAGDEQYF.

The V gene is TRBV11-2, the J gene TRBJ1-3, with TRBD1 as a possible D gene (5 bases). V was trimmed by 0 bases and J by 1 base, leaving 7 bases between them. Germline assignment: CDR1 SGHAT and CDR2 FQNNGV. This CDR3 spans 15 amino acids. The CDR3 nucleotides are TGTGCCAGCAGCTTAGAGCAGGGTTCTGGAAACACCATATATTTT. Translating it yields CASSLEQGSGNTIYF.

This clone was picked up a small number of times. This chain joins TRBV9 and TRBJ2-1, with TRBD2 as a possible D gene (6 bases). Deletions cut 5 bases from V and 7 bases from J, with 25 bases between. CDR3 length: 17 residues. Germline assignment: CDR1 SGDLS and CDR2 YYNGEE. CDR3 in amino acids: CASSGSFSGSNLNEQFF. The DNA for the CDR3 is TGTGCCAGCAGTGGGTCCTTTTCCGGGAGTAACCTAAATGAGCAGTTCTTC.

The chain links TRBV30 to TRBJ1-2; D call uncertain. Per the germline V gene, CDR1 is GTSNPN and CDR2 is SVGIG (reference sequence). The CDR3 consists of 12 residues. The germline V and J ends were trimmed by 1 base and 1 base, with 4 bases remaining between them. CDR3 DNA sequence: TGTGCCTGGAGTGACGGTAACTATGGCTACACCTTC. This gives the protein CAWSDGNYGYTF.